This T cell receptor beta chain was identified during a study of T-cell memory formation after mild COVID-19. TCRdb passed the 5' RACE reads through MiXCR, listing each CDR3 protein once. Seen here are about 430,000 distinct CDR3 sequences, approximately 18% observed once, and the top ten hold roughly a fifth. This clonotype was observed a few times. Its matching antigen is unknown. V was clipped by 1 base and J by 12 bases; unmatched bases: 9. The V gene's germline CDR1 is SQVTM and CDR2 ANQGSEA. The CDR3 has 13 residues. Study outcomes and limitations: The study found contracting CD4+ clones mainly in CM and EM and contracting CD8+ clones in EMRA.

Sequenced input: PBMCs or a T cell subset sorted from them (not recorded which). V gene TRBV29-1 combines with J gene TRBJ2-4; TRBD2 matches 7 bases. This TCR was recovered from a man aged 18 to 35 who had mild COVID-19 (a few samples of this study predate the infection). Cell type and time point are not known. This CDR3 is CSVEAGEGLDQYF. DNA of the CDR3: TGCAGCGTTGAAGCCGGGGAGGGGCTGGATCAGTACTTC. Drawing the rest from reference TRBV29-1 and TRBJ2-4, the complete variable domain is SAVISQKPSRDICQRGTSLTIQCQVDSQVTMMFWYRQQPGQSLTLIATANQGSEATYESGFVIDKFPISRPNLTFSTLTVSNMSPEDSSIYLCSVEAGEGLDQYFGAGTRLSVL.